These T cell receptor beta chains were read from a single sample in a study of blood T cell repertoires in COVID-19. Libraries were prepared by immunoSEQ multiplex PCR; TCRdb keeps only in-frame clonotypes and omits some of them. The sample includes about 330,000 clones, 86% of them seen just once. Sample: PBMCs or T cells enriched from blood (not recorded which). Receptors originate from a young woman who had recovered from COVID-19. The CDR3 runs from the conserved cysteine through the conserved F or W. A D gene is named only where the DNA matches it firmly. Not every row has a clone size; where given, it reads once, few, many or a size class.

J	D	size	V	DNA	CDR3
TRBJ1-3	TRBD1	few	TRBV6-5	TGTGCCACCTCGCACGGGACAGGGGTTGGAAACACCATATATTTT	CATSHGTGVGNTIYF
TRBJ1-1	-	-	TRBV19	TGTGCCAGTAGTATGATCATCCTGACCGGGACAACGAACACTGAAGCTTTCTTT	CASSMIILTGTTNTEAFF
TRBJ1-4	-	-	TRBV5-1	TGCGCCAGCAGCTTGAGTCCAGGGAATGAAAAACTGTTTTTT	CASSLSPGNEKLFF
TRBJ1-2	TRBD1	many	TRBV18	TGTGCCAGCTCGCTTACAGGGGGGGAGAATGGCTACACCTTC	CASSLTGGENGYTF
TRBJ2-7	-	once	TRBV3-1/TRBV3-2	TGTGCCAGCAGCCAAGACGGGGCCTACGAGCAGTACTTC	CASSQDGAYEQYF
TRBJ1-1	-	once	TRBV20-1	TGCAGTGCTAGTGCTTTGAGCCCTGAAGCTTTCTTT	CSASALSPEAFF
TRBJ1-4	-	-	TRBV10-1	TGCGCCAGCAGTGTGCAGGGAGGAAAACTGTTTTTT	CASSVQGGKLFF
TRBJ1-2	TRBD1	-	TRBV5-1	TGCGCCAGCAGCTTAGGACAGGGGAACTATGGCTACACCTTC	CASSLGQGNYGYTF
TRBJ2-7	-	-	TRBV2	TGTGCCAGCAGTGAGAATGCGGTCTACGAGCAGTACTTC	CASSENAVYEQYF
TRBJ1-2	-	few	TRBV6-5	TGTGCCAGCAGTCCTGGTAGGCAGGGGCCGCGTGGCTACACCTTC	CASSPGRQGPRGYTF
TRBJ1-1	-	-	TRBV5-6	TGTGCCAGCAGCTTGGTGACAGCCACTGAAGCTTTCTTT	CASSLVTATEAFF
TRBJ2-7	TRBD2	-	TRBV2	TGTGCCAGCAGTGAAAACCCCCTTGGGCTAGCGGATTCGTACGAGCAGTACTTC	CASSENPLGLADSYEQYF
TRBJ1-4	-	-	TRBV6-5	TGTGCCAGCAGTTTAAGGGGAGGCACTAATGAAAAACTGTTTTTT	CASSLRGGTNEKLFF
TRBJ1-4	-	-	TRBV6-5	TGTGCCAGCAGTTACTCTCTAGGGGGAAAACTGTTTTTT	CASSYSLGGKLFF
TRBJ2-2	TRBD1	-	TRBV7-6	TGTGCCAGCAGCGCAGCCCGGGACAGTGGCGCCGGGGAGCTGTTTTTT	CASSAARDSGAGELFF
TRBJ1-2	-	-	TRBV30	TGTGCCTGGACGACAGGCATCTATGGCTACACCTTC	CAWTTGIYGYTF
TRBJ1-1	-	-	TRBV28	TGTGCCAGCATTAGTGTGAACACTGAAGCTTTCTTT	CASISVNTEAFF
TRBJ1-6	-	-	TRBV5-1	TGCGCCAGCAGCTTGGCACAGGGAAATTCACCCCTCCACTTT	CASSLAQGNSPLHF
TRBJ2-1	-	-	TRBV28	TGTGCCAGCAGTCCCCCCAGGGAGGTGGCGTACAATGAGCAGTTCTTC	CASSPPREVAYNEQFF
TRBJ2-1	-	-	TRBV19	TGTGCCAGTAGTATAGTGGGGGGACGGTACAATGAGCAGTTCTTC	CASSIVGGRYNEQFF
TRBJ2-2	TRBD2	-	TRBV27	TGTGCCAGCAGTCCCAAGACTAGCGGGAGTCGCACCGGGGAGCTGTTTTTT	CASSPKTSGSRTGELFF
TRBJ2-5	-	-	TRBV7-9	TGTGCCAGCAGCTCCCCCCGGGTAGCCCAAGAGACCCAGTACTTC	CASSSPRVAQETQYF
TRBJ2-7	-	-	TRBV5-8	TGTGCCAGCAGCCCAAGGCCACAGGCGGGAAGCTACGAGCAGTACTTC	CASSPRPQAGSYEQYF
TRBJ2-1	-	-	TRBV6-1	TGTGCCAGCAGTGAAGAGCGGGTCCCCTACAATGAGCAGTTCTTC	CASSEERVPYNEQFF
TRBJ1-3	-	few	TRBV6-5	TGTGCCAGCAGTTACGTTAGGGGCTCTGGAAACACCATATATTTT	CASSYVRGSGNTIYF
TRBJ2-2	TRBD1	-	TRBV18	TGTGCCAGCTCACCTAACAGAGCCAGGGGGACCGGGGAGCTGTTTTTT	CASSPNRARGTGELFF
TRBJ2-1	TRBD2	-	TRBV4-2	TGTGCCAGCAGCCACACTGTTTCAAGCGGGAGCGGGTACAATGAGCAGTTCTTC	CASSHTVSSGSGYNEQFF
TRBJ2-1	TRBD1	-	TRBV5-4	TGTGCCAGCAGCGCCGGACAGGGCAATGAGCAGTTCTTC	CASSAGQGNEQFF
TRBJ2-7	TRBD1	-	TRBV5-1	TGCGCCAGCACCTTGGGACCCGGGACAGACTACGAGCAGTACTTC	CASTLGPGTDYEQYF
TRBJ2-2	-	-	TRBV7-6	TGTGCCAGCAGCTTAGAGTCGGGAGTGAGCACCGGGGAGCTGTTTTTT	CASSLESGVSTGELFF
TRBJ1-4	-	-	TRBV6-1	TGTGCCAGCAGTGAAGCTGGAGGAACTCGGGGAAAACTGTTTTTT	CASSEAGGTRGKLFF
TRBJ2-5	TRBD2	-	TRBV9	TGTGCCAGCAGCCAGGGGACTAGCGGGGAAGAGACCCAGTACTTC	CASSQGTSGEETQYF
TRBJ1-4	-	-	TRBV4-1	TGCGCCAGCAGCCAAGAGCGAACTGCAACTAATGAAAAACTGTTTTTT	CASSQERTATNEKLFF
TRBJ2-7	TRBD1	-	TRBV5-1	TGCGCCAGCAGCTTGGTCAGGGGGAGTCGCTACGAGCAGTACTTC	CASSLVRGSRYEQYF
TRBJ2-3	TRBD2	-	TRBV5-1	TGCGCCAGCAGCTTGGAAGCGGGAGGAGGGGATACGCAGTATTTT	CASSLEAGGGDTQYF
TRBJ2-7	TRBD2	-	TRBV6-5	TGTGCCAGCAGACGCCGGGACTACAGCTCCTACGAGCAGTACTTC	CASRRRDYSSYEQYF
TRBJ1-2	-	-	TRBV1	TGCACCAGCAGCCCGCTTGGGGACAGGGTTTACTATGGCTACACCTTC	CTSSPLGDRVYYGYTF
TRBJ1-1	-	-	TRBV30	TGTGCCTGGAGTTTACAGCAGAACACTGAAGCTTTCTTT	CAWSLQQNTEAFF
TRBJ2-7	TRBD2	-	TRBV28	TGTGCCAGCAGGGGACTAGCGGAGACATACGAGCAGTACTTC	CASRGLAETYEQYF
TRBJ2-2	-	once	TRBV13	TGTGCCAGCAGCTTCACTATGACAGAAACCGGGGAGCTGTTTTTT	CASSFTMTETGELFF
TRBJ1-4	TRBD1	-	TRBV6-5	TGTGCCAGCTGGACAGGGGGCGTTGAAAAACTGTTTTTT	CASWTGGVEKLFF
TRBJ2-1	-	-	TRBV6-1	TGTGCCAGCAGTGACGCGTTGGTCTCCTACAATGAGCAGTTCTTC	CASSDALVSYNEQFF
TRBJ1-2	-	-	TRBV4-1	TGCGCCAGCAGCCATTACCGGACAGATACCAACTATGGCTACACCTTC	CASSHYRTDTNYGYTF
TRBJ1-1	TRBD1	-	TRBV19	TGTGCCAGCGGAAGACAGGGGCGGTCCACTGAAGCTTTCTTT	CASGRQGRSTEAFF
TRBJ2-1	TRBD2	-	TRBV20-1	TGCAGTGCTAGTAAACGGGGCGGGGGGTATGAGCAGTTCTTC	CSASKRGGGYEQFF
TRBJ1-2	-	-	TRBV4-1	TGCGCCAGCAGCCAAGGATCACGGACAGCTTATGGCTACACCTTC	CASSQGSRTAYGYTF
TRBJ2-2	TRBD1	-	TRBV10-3	TGTGCCATCAGCGGACAGGGGGCCGGGGAGCTGTTTTTT	CAISGQGAGELFF
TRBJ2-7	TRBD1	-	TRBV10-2	TGCGCCAGTACCACAGGGGGCGACTACGAGCAGTACTTC	CASTTGGDYEQYF
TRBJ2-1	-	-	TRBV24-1	TGTGCCACCAGTGGACTAGGGTTGAAGCAGTTCTTC	CATSGLGLKQFF
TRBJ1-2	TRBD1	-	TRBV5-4	TGTGCCAGCAGCTCGGACAGGGCATACGTCTATGGCTACACCTTC	CASSSDRAYVYGYTF
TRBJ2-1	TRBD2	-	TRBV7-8	TGTGCCAGCGGCACACATGTAGTGTCTAGCGGAGGTGGTGAGCAGTTCTTC	CASGTHVVSSGGGEQFF
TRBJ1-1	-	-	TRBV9	TGTGCCAGCAGCGCCCCAGGGGTAGGCACTGAAGCTTTCTTT	CASSAPGVGTEAFF
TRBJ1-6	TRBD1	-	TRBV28	TGTGCCAGCAGTTTTAAGCAGGGGGTTTATAATTCACCCCTCCACTTT	CASSFKQGVYNSPLHF
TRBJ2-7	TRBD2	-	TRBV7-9	TGTGCCAGCAGCCCACCCCCGGGACTAGCGGGAGTAAAAGGCTACGAGCAGTACTTC	CASSPPPGLAGVKGYEQYF
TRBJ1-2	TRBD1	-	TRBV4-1	TGCGCCAGCAGCCAGGTACTTACAGGGGGCGGCTACACCTTC	CASSQVLTGGGYTF
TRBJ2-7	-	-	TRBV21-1	TGTGCCAGCAACAAAAGGGGCTACGAGCAGTACTTC	CASNKRGYEQYF